This T cell receptor beta chain was profiled in a study of shared T cell receptors in the human thymus. The germline V and J ends were trimmed by 0 bases and 3 bases, with 12 bases remaining between them. The CDR3 runs to 15 residues. Germline V gives CDR1 MNHNY, CDR2 SVGAGI (reference sequence). Method: immunoSEQ multiplex PCR; TCRdb's copy keeps in-frame clones and lacks some. This sample carries 630,000 or so clones, around 87% of them seen once, and the ten largest clones take about 0.0094%. These data also featured in a second study, about human thymus T cells. In that study: Corrective cardiac operations yielded the resected thymus tissue. Unrelated individuals had highly overlapping thymic repertoires, as reported in related research.

The chain links TRBV6-6 to TRBJ2-7; possible D gene TRBD2, 6 bases. The TCR sequence derives from a boy under two years old with a congenital heart defect. The specimen sequenced was thymocytes. The CDR3 region has the DNA TGTGCCAGCAGTTACTCGTCCGGAGGGGACTACGAGCAGTACTTC. Amino acids: CASSYSSGGDYEQYF.